Listed here are 31 T cell receptor beta chains from one sample, sequenced in a study of blood T cell repertoires in COVID-19. TCRdb's copy holds only in-frame clones and misses some; the assay was immunoSEQ multiplex PCR. The table includes about 180,000 clones, roughly four fifths detected once. The sample was peripheral blood. These receptors were taken from a woman in her seventies with COVID-19, enrolled during active disease.

The chain has TRBV11-3 and TRBJ2-2; 7 bases fit TRBD1. The CDR3 sequence is 15 residues long. Losses at the gene ends were 5 bases for V and 4 bases for J; bases not matched to a gene: 7. The germline CDR1 and CDR2 sequences are SGHNT and YENEEA. The DNA of the CDR3 is TGTGCCAGCAGCAATTATCCAGGGGGCACCGGGGAGCTGTTTTTT. As protein: CASSNYPGGTGELFF.

About this clone itself: In the same sample, other DNA sequences code for this CDR3. This rearrangement joins TRBV5-1 to TRBJ2-3; 8 bases are shared with TRBD2. CDR1 is SGHRS, CDR2 YFSETQ, per germline. Losses at the gene ends were 0 bases for V and 1 base for J; bases not matched to a gene: 4. This CDR3 contains 16 residues. CDR3 bases: TGCGCCAGCAGCTTGGCGGGAGGGCCTGGCACAGATACGCAGTATTTT. Translation: CASSLAGGPGTDTQYF. Full variable domain (remainder filled in from reference TRBV5-1 and TRBJ2-3): KAGVTQTPRYLIKTRGQQVTLSCSPISGHRSVSWYQQTPGQGLQFLFEYFSETQRNKGNFPGRFSGRQFSNSRSEMNVSTLELGDSALYLCASSLAGGPGTDTQYFGPGTRLTVL.

This chain joins TRBV6-2 or TRBV6-3 and TRBJ2-1; the D gene is possibly TRBD2 (6 bases). The CDR3 consists of 14 residues. With 5 bases removed from V and 2 bases from J, the gap between germline ends came to 10 bases. Germline V lookup: CDR1 MNHEY, CDR2 SVGEGT. The CDR3 bases are TGTGCCAGCAGTCCATGGACTACCTACAATGAGCAGTTCTTC. Residues: CASSPWTTYNEQFF.

The J gene is TRBJ1-2, the V gene TRBV28; 7 bases are a match to TRBD1. The germline CDR1 and CDR2 sequences are MDHEN and SYDVKM. The CDR3 consists of 16 residues. V trimming: 4 bases; J trimming: 3 bases; junction bases outside the gene matches: 11. The CDR3 spells CASSSPGQAIYYGYTF. DNA for the CDR3: TGTGCCAGCAGTTCGCCCGGACAGGCGATATACTATGGCTACACCTTC.

The chain joins TRBV5-1 to TRBJ2-7; a possible D gene is TRBD2 (6 bases). CDR3 size: 15 residues. Germline V CDR1 and CDR2: SGHRS, YFSETQ. V was pared by 0 bases and J by 2 bases, with 12 bases between. The CDR3 nucleotides read TGCGCCAGCAGCTTGGGGAGGGCTTCGGCCTACGAGCAGTACTTC. Translating it yields CASSLGRASAYEQYF.

This clone was counted between two and nine times. The chain is built from TRBV6-2 or TRBV6-3 and TRBJ2-7; TRBD2 matches at 14 bases. J lost 5 bases, V lost 1 base, and 10 bases had no gene match. Germline V lookup: CDR1 MNHEY, CDR2 SVGEGT. This CDR3 spans 18 amino acids. For the CDR3, the DNA is TGTGCCAGCAGTTACTTGAGGACTAGCGGGAGGAATACCCACGAGCAGTACTTC. This gives the protein CASSYLRTSGRNTHEQYF.

The chain is built from TRBV3-1 (or the pseudogene TRBV3-2) and TRBJ2-1, with 11 bases aligning to TRBD2. Losses at the gene ends were 0 bases for V and 4 bases for J; bases not matched to a gene: 17. Per germline, CDR1 LGHDT and CDR2 YNNKEL (reference sequence). The CDR3 has 21 residues. The CDR3 reads CASSQDPPSGRRWGIYNEQFF. The CDR3 region has the DNA TGTGCCAGCAGCCAAGATCCGCCTAGCGGGAGGAGGTGGGGAATTTACAATGAGCAGTTCTTC.

The chain employs TRBV10-2 and TRBJ2-7; TRBD2 aligns across 12 bases. Trimming cost V 3 bases and J 4 bases; bases outside gene matches: 4. The germline V gene has CDR1 WSHSY and CDR2 SAAADI. The CDR3 extends over 15 amino acids. The DNA for the CDR3 is TGCGCCAGCAGTGACCGACTAGCGGGAGTTTACGAGCAGTACTTC. This translates into CASSDRLAGVYEQYF.

The V gene is TRBV27, the J gene TRBJ2-2; possible D gene TRBD1, 6 bases. Trimming pared 6 bases from V and 7 bases from J, leaving 15 bases between. Germline CDR1 is MNHEY and CDR2 is SMNVEV (reference sequence). CDR3 length equals 14 residues. CDR3 residues: CASREQGLGGELFF. In DNA form, the CDR3 reads TGTGCCAGCAGAGAACAGGGATTAGGCGGGGAGCTGTTTTTT.

For the CDR3, the DNA is TGTGCCAGCAGGACTTGGAGCACTGAAGCTTTCTTT. Protein: CASRTWSTEAFF. The gene calls are TRBV6-5 and TRBJ1-1; D is undetermined. V lost 6 bases and J lost 4, with 9 bases in between. Looked up from germline, CDR1 is MNHEY and CDR2 is SVGAGI. The CDR3 sequence is 12 residues long.

CDR3 coding DNA: TGTGCCAGTAGTATGATGGGGGCGGTAGATACGCAGTATTTT. Amino acid sequence: CASSMMGAVDTQYF. This chain connects TRBV19 to TRBJ2-3; possible D gene TRBD1, 6 bases. The length of the CDR3 is 14 residues. The ends were cut back, 3 bases at V and 5 bases at J, with 12 bases in the middle. CDR1 LNHDA and CDR2 SQIVND come from the germline V gene (reference sequence).

This clone is a singleton in its sample. The chain has TRBV4-1 and TRBJ2-7, with TRBD2 identical over 7 bases. The CDR3 is made up of 15 amino acids. Germline assignment: CDR1 MGHRA and CDR2 YSYEKL. V lost 2 bases and J lost 6; bases outside the gene matches: 10. The CDR3 spells CASSQTAGGSVEQYF. CDR3 sequence (DNA): TGCGCCAGCAGCCAAACGGCGGGCGGGAGCGTCGAGCAGTACTTC.

Only one count was recorded for this clone. The rearrangement joins TRBV5-1 to TRBJ2-3, with 9 positions matching TRBD2. The germline gives CDR1 SGHRS, CDR2 YFSETQ. The CDR3 spans 15 residues. Germline trimming cut 1 base from V and 0 bases from J; bases unmatched to any gene: 0. The CDR3 protein is CASSLTSGSTDTQYF. DNA for the CDR3: TGCGCCAGCAGCTTGACTAGCGGGAGCACAGATACGCAGTATTTT.

This clone was observed once. The chain is built from TRBV30 and TRBJ1-3; D is uncertain. V was trimmed by 0 bases and J by 3 bases, leaving 6 bases between them. This CDR3 is built from 13 residues. Germline V gives CDR1 GTSNPN, CDR2 SVGIG (reference sequence). The CDR3 spells CAWSVTSGNTIYF. In DNA form, the CDR3 reads TGTGCCTGGAGTGTTACCAGTGGAAACACCATATATTTT.

This clone was counted a few times. This chain connects TRBV2 to TRBJ1-5, with unresolved D. Germline V gives CDR1 SNHLY, CDR2 FYNNEI. V was shortened by 1 base and J by 3 bases, with 10 bases between the two germline ends. There are 15 residues in the CDR3. The CDR3 loop reads CASSEGYRSNQPQHF. DNA for the CDR3: TGTGCCAGCAGTGAAGGATACAGATCCAATCAGCCCCAGCATTTT.

This clone was detected only a few times. The rearrangement links TRBV7-8 to TRBJ2-1; D gene uncertain. V lost 5 bases to trimming and J lost 7 bases, with 6 bases between them. Germline V gives CDR1 SGHVS, CDR2 FQNEAQ. This CDR3 spans 11 amino acids. CDR3 region: CASSRLNEQFF. CDR3 bases: TGTGCCAGCAGCCGCCTGAATGAGCAGTTCTTC. The full variable domain, completed using reference TRBV7-8 and TRBJ2-1, is GAGVSQSPRYKVAKRGQDVALRCDPISGHVSLFWYQQALGQGPEFLTYFQNEAQLDKSGLPSDRFFAERPEGSVSTLKIQRTQQEDSAVYLCASSRLNEQFFGPGTRLTVL.

Comments on this clone: Other DNA sequences in the same sample also yield this CDR3. The J gene is TRBJ2-5, the V gene TRBV28; 8 bases match TRBD1. The germline V gene encodes CDR1 MDHEN and CDR2 SYDVKM. The ends lost 5 bases at V and 5 bases at J; junction bases unmatched: 4. CDR3 size: 13 residues. The CDR3 DNA is TGTGCCAGCAGTCTGCAGGGGGCGGAGACCCAGTACTTC. Translated: CASSLQGAETQYF.

The J gene is TRBJ1-5, the V gene TRBV7-6; tentatively, D is TRBD1 (5 bases). Germline V gives CDR1 SGHVS, CDR2 FNYEAQ. This CDR3 has 18 residues. The ends were cut back, 0 bases at V and 0 bases at J, with 15 bases in the middle. The CDR3 DNA sequence: TGTGCCAGCAGCTTAGCGCCCCCCGACAGATATAGCAATCAGCCCCAGCATTTT. This encodes CASSLAPPDRYSNQPQHF.

V usage is TRBV29-1 and J usage is TRBJ1-4; D uncertain. Germline V lookup: CDR1 SQVTM, CDR2 ANQGSEA. This CDR3 has 12 amino acids. Trimming took 7 bases from V and 4 from J, leaving 10 bases between them. CDR3 region: CSGQAGNEKLFF. The CDR3 coding sequence is TGCAGCGGGCAGGCCGGTAATGAAAAACTGTTTTTT. The variable domain in full, completed from reference TRBV29-1 and TRBJ1-4, reads SAVISQKPSRDICQRGTSLTIQCQVDSQVTMMFWYRQQPGQSLTLIATANQGSEATYESGFVIDKFPISRPNLTFSTLTVSNMSPEDSSIYLCSGQAGNEKLFFGSGTQLSVL.

This clone has a handful of counts. The V gene is TRBV24-1, the J gene TRBJ2-5; TRBD1 matches at 9 bases. The CDR3 consists of 16 residues. The junction had 9 bases not matched to a gene; V was cut back by 4 bases and J by 4 bases. Germline V lookup: CDR1 KGHDR, CDR2 SFDVKD. CDR3 DNA sequence: TGTGCCACCAGTGAACCCGGACAGGGGTTGGGAGAGACCCAGTACTTC. Translation gives CATSEPGQGLGETQYF.

This sequence joins TRBV10-1 and TRBJ2-7; D is unclear. The CDR3 has 14 residues. CDR1 is WNHNN, CDR2 SYGVQD, per germline (reference sequence). Trimming left V 2 bases short and J 2 bases short, with 10 bases between. CDR3 bases: TGCGCCAGCAGTGAGGGTAGCCGCCCCTACGAGCAGTACTTC. It encodes CASSEGSRPYEQYF.

CDR3 in amino acids: CASSQDGGVPQDTQYF. The CDR3 DNA reads as TGTGCCAGCAGCCAAGATGGAGGCGTACCCCAGGATACGCAGTATTTT. V and J are TRBV3-1 (or the pseudogene TRBV3-2) and TRBJ2-3, with a weak D call TRBD2 (5 bases). The CDR3 loop spans 16 amino acids. Germline V lookup: CDR1 LGHDT, CDR2 YNNKEL (reference sequence). Deletions cut 0 bases from V and 6 bases from J, with 16 bases between.

The rearrangement joins TRBV5-4 to TRBJ2-1; TRBD2 agrees at 9 bases. V was clipped by 3 bases and J by 10 bases; unmatched bases: 14. The CDR3 extends over 16 amino acids. Germline CDR1 is SGHNT and CDR2 is YYREEE (reference sequence). As DNA, the CDR3 is TGTGCCAGCAGCTCGGGGGGGGGACTAGCCCTTGGGGAGCAGTTCTTC. Amino acid sequence: CASSSGGGLALGEQFF.

The CDR3 loop reads CSGNRGSLNTEAFF. The CDR3 DNA follows: TGCAGCGGAAACAGGGGATCCTTGAACACTGAAGCTTTCTTT. The J gene is TRBJ1-1, the V gene TRBV29-1; 7 nucleotides align to TRBD1. Trimming cost V 7 bases and J 0 bases; bases outside gene matches: 8. CDR1 and CDR2 (germline): SQVTM, ANQGSEA. The CDR3 runs to 14 residues.

This clone was recorded only once. V gene TRBV30 combines with J gene TRBJ2-3, with TRBD1 identical over 8 bases. The length of the CDR3 is 15 residues. Germline trimming cut 2 bases from V and 1 base from J; bases unmatched to any gene: 5. The germline CDR1 and CDR2 sequences are GTSNPN and SVGIG (reference sequence). The CDR3 sequence: CAWSFLTGGTDTQYF. The DNA for the CDR3 is TGTGCCTGGAGTTTCCTGACAGGGGGCACAGATACGCAGTATTTT.

The chain is built from TRBV12-3 or TRBV12-4 and TRBJ2-1, with D perhaps TRBD2 (6 bases). This CDR3 has 12 residues. Trimming took 4 bases from V and 11 from J, leaving 12 bases between them. The CDR3 reads CASSWDSTKQFF. The CDR3 coding sequence is TGTGCCAGCAGTTGGGACTCGACCAAGCAGTTCTTC.

The rearrangement joins TRBV10-2 to TRBJ1-5, with a possible D match to TRBD1 (5 bases). The ends were cut back, 7 bases at V and 3 bases at J, with 13 bases in the middle. This CDR3 has 14 residues. Germline CDR1 reads WSHSY; CDR2 reads SAAADI. The DNA for the CDR3 is TGCGCCAGCAAACAGACAGCGACCAATCAGCCCCAGCATTTT. It translates to CASKQTATNQPQHF.

The chain recombines TRBV7-7 with TRBJ1-3; D ambiguous. The CDR3 extends over 15 amino acids. The germline V gene encodes CDR1 SSHAT and CDR2 FNYEAQ (reference sequence). V dropped 6 bases and J dropped 0 bases, with 12 bases sitting between them. The CDR3 DNA sequence: TGTGCCAGCAGGAGGAGGACCAGCTCTGGAAACACCATATATTTT. This translates into CASRRRTSSGNTIYF.

The chain carries TRBV3-1 (or the pseudogene TRBV3-2) and TRBJ2-1, with 11 bases fitting TRBD2. Germline CDR1 reads LGHDT; CDR2 reads YNNKEL (reference sequence). Trimming cost V 6 bases and J 3 bases; bases outside gene matches: 1. This CDR3 spans 14 amino acids. Here the CDR3 reads CASSTSGSYNEQFF. The CDR3 bases are TGTGCCAGCAGTACTAGCGGGAGCTACAATGAGCAGTTCTTC.

Ten or more counts support this clone. V usage is TRBV7-3 and J usage is TRBJ1-2; 8 positions agree with TRBD1. The V and J ends lost 5 bases and 8 bases, in that order; junction bases with no gene match: 7. CDR1 is SGHTA, CDR2 FQGTGA, per germline. The CDR3 extends over 13 amino acids. CDR3 loop: CASSNRQGKGYTF. The CDR3 DNA is TGTGCCAGCAGCAACCGACAGGGGAAGGGCTACACCTTC. The variable domain in full, with the rest retrieved from reference TRBV7-3 and TRBJ1-2, is GAGVSQTPSNKVTEKGKYVELRCDPISGHTALYWYRQSLGQGPEFLIYFQGTGAADDSGLPNDRFFAVRPEGSVSTLKIQRTERGDSAVYLCASSNRQGKGYTFGSGTRLTVV.

This clone appeared a few times. The V call is TRBV6-2 or TRBV6-3, the J call TRBJ1-2, with D possibly being TRBD1 (6 bases). Germline CDR1 and CDR2: MNHEY and SVGEGT. Trimming left V 2 bases short and J 2 bases short, with 6 bases between. The CDR3 length is 13 residues. The CDR3 sequence is CASSYTGNYGYTF. The CDR3 coding sequence is TGTGCCAGCAGTTACACAGGGAACTATGGCTACACCTTC.